This T cell receptor (beta chain) was recorded in a study of cytomegalovirus exposure and HLA in healthy donors. Points from the study as a whole: A later analysis, which compared TCR beta chains of equal frequency, found the HLA-associated ones more clonally expanded. The study listed some 160 cytomegalovirus-associated TCR beta chains. A cluster of highly shared sequence variants was likely a sequencing artifact.

Regarding this clone: The antigen is unknown.

In the PCR, 60 Vbeta and 13 Jbeta primers were used. Here immunoSEQ multiplex PCR was the method, and the copy in TCRdb shows in-frame clones only, minus some. The table includes approximately 180,000 clones, over 60% detected once. Each donor was nominally healthy when sampled (though unrecorded immune exposures were likely). CDR1 is LNHDA and CDR2 is SQIVND in the germline V gene (reference sequence). The CDR3 totals 13 residues. V was clipped by 5 bases and J by 4 bases, with 11 bases between them. The clonotype originates from a woman in her 40s in good health and CMV-seronegative. Sequencing input: PBMCs. This chain links TRBV19 with TRBJ2-5; D may be TRBD1 (6 bases). CDR3 loop: CASSLTGGETQYF. CDR3 DNA: TGTGCCAGTAGTTTGACAGGAGGAGAGACCCAGTACTTC.